Following are 10 T cell receptor beta chains from one sample sequenced in a study of beta chain features in type 1 diabetes. Study-wide results and caveats: Type 1 diabetes patients had TCRB CDR3s that were shorter (moderately but significantly so) in all four CD4+ subsets.

Of the isolated RNA, all was reverse transcribed, and so the sequenced material was expressed TCRB transcripts. Assay used: immunoSEQ multiplex PCR; TCRdb lists only in-frame clones, some missing. The top ten hold roughly 0.02% of the sample, which has a few hundred thousand clones, roughly 13% seen once. Their recognized antigens are unknown. Sequencing input: naive CD4+ T cells from blood. The receptors shown here come from a man under 40 with type 1 diabetes.

This chain links TRBV2 with TRBJ1-2, with 9 bases that match TRBD1. The CDR3 length is 15 residues. Germline lookup yields CDR1 SNHLY and CDR2 FYNNEI. Trimming took 7 bases from V and 2 from J; bases not matched to a gene: 8. CDR3 residues: CASIPRTGENYGYTF. Here the CDR3 DNA reads TGTGCCAGCATTCCTCGGACAGGGGAGAACTATGGCTACACCTTC. The full variable domain, with the rest looked up from reference TRBV2 and TRBJ1-2, is EPEVTQTPSHQVTQMGQEVILRCVPISNHLYFYWYRQILGQKVEFLVSFYNNEISEKSEIFDDQFSVERPDGSNFTLKIRSTKLEDSAMYFCASIPRTGENYGYTFGSGTRLTVV.

This clone was picked up a small number of times. CDR3 sequence: CAISGGRGHHGYTF. CDR3 nucleotide sequence: TGTGCCATCAGTGGCGGCCGAGGCCACCATGGCTACACCTTC. The genes are TRBV10-3 and TRBJ1-2; no clear D gene. Germline assignment: CDR1 ENHRY and CDR2 SYGVKD. The CDR3 totals 14 residues. V lost 4 bases to trimming and J lost 6 bases, with 15 bases between them.

This clone has more than one count but fewer than ten. The chain links TRBV30 to TRBJ2-1; 8 positions match TRBD2. After removal of 6 bases from V and 0 bases from J, the junction contained 4 bases not matched to a gene. CDR1 GTSNPN and CDR2 SVGIG come from the germline V gene (reference sequence). The CDR3 has 14 amino acids. The CDR3 spells CACAGTSSYNEQFF. The CDR3 DNA follows: TGTGCCTGTGCCGGGACTAGCTCCTACAATGAGCAGTTCTTC.

This clone was detected only a few times. This sequence joins TRBV18 and TRBJ2-3; maybe TRBD1 (6 bases). Trimming cost V 3 bases and J 2 bases, with 12 bases left between them. This CDR3 is 15 amino acids long. Germline assignment: CDR1 KGHSH and CDR2 LQKENI. The CDR3 here is CASSPRDTNTDTQYF. The CDR3 nucleotides are TGTGCCAGCTCACCCCGGGACACTAACACAGATACGCAGTATTTT.

The rearrangement uses TRBV30 and TRBJ1-2; D remains unclear. From germline, CDR1 is GTSNPN and CDR2 SVGIG (reference sequence). CDR3 length: 14 residues. Between the trimmed V and J ends, which lost 0 bases and 2 bases, there was a span of 10 bases. Here the CDR3 reads CAWSVREANYGYTF. CDR3 bases: TGTGCCTGGAGTGTACGCGAGGCAAACTATGGCTACACCTTC. Full variable domain (rest looked up from reference TRBV30 and TRBJ1-2): SQTIHQWPATLVQPVGSPLSLECTVEGTSNPNLYWYRQAAGRGLQLLFYSVGIGQISSEVPQNLSASRPQDRQFILSSKKLLLSDSGFYLCAWSVREANYGYTFGSGTRLTVV.

This clone occurred a few times. The chain joins TRBV5-1 to TRBJ2-5; TRBD1 agrees at 9 bases. Losses at the gene ends were 4 bases for V and 0 bases for J; bases not matched to a gene: 4. Germline loops: CDR1 SGHRS, CDR2 YFSETQ. This CDR3 contains 15 residues. The CDR3 nucleotides are TGCGCCAGCAGCCTGACAGGGGGTAACCAAGAGACCCAGTACTTC. It yields the protein CASSLTGGNQETQYF.

V and J are TRBV6-6 and TRBJ2-1, with 9 nucleotides matching TRBD2. J gave up 9 bases and V 2 bases, and 8 bases lay outside the gene matches. The germline gives CDR1 MNHNY, CDR2 SVGAGI (reference sequence). The CDR3 is made up of 15 amino acids. Written as DNA, the CDR3 is TGTGCCAGCAGTTACGAGGCGGGGGGGCACGCTGAGCAGTTCTTC. It specifies CASSYEAGGHAEQFF.

The CDR3 DNA sequence: TGTGCCAGCAGGTGGGACAGGGCGTCCGGGGAGCTGTTTTTT. Translating gives CASRWDRASGELFF. The V gene is TRBV5-4, the J gene TRBJ2-2; TRBD1 aligns across 9 bases. The CDR3 contains 14 residues. Trimming at V came to 5 bases and at J to 6 bases, leaving 5 bases not matched to a gene. In germline, CDR1 is SGHNT, CDR2 YYREEE (reference sequence).

The sample holds a few counts of this clone. V usage is TRBV10-3 and J usage is TRBJ2-3, with no clear D. Trimming shortened V by 2 bases and J by 10 bases, and 16 bases separated the two germline ends. The CDR3 has 14 amino acids. Germline loops: CDR1 ENHRY, CDR2 SYGVKD. The CDR3 here is CAISEETSPWAQYF. The CDR3 DNA reads as TGTGCCATCAGTGAGGAGACTTCCCCGTGGGCGCAGTATTTT.

This clone was picked up a small number of times. The chain recombines TRBV13 with TRBJ2-6; TRBD1 matches at 7 bases. Trimming took 4 bases from V and 0 from J; bases not matched to a gene: 15. From germline, CDR1 is PRHDT and CDR2 FYEKMQ (reference sequence). The length of the CDR3 is 20 residues. CDR3 nucleotide sequence: TGTGCCAGCAGCTGGGCTCTTCCGGGACAGAGCCTCTCTGGGGCCAACGTCCTGACTTTC. Translating it yields CASSWALPGQSLSGANVLTF.